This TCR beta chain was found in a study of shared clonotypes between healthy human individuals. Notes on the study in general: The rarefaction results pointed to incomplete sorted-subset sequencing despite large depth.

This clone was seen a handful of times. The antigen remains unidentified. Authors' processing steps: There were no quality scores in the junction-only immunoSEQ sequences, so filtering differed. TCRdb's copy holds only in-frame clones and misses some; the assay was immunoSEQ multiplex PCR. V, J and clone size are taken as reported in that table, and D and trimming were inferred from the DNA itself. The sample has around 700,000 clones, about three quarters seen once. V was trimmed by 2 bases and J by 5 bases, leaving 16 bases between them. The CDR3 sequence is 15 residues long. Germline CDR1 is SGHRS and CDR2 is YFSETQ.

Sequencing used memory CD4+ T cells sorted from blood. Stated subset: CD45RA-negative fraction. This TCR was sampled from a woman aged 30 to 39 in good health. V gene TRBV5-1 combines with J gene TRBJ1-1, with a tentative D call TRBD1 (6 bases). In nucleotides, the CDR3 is TGCGCCAGCAGCTTAACAGGGTCCGTCGGGACTGAAGCTTTCTTT. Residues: CASSLTGSVGTEAFF.